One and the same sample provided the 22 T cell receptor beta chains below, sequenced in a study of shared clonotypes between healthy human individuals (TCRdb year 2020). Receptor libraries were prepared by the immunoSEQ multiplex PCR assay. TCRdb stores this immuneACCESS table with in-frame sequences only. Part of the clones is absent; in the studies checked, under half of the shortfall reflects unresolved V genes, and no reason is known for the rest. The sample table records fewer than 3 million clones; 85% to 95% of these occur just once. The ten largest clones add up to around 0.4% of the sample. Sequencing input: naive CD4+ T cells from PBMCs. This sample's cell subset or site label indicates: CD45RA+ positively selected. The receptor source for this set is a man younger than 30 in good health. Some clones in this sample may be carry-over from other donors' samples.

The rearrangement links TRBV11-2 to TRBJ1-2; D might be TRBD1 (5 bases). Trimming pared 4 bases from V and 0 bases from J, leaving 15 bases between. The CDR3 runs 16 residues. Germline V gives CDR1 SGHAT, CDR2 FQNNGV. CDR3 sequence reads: CASSSLGTGANYGYTF. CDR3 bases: TGTGCCAGCAGCTCCCTAGGGACTGGGGCTAACTATGGCTACACCTTC.

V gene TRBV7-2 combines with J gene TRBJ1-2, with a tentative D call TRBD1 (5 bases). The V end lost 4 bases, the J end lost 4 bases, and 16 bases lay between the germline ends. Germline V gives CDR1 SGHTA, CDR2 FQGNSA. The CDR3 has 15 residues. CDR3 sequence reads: CASSSSRGGGYGYTF. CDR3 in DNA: TGTGCCAGCAGCTCTAGTAGGGGCGGGGGCTATGGCTACACCTTC.

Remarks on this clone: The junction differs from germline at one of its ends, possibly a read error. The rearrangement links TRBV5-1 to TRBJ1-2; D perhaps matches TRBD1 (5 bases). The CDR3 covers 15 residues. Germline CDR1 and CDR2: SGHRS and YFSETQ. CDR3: CASRLGGGEGVGYTF. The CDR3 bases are TGCGCCAGCAGATTGGGTGGGGGAGAAGGCGTCGGCTACACCTTC. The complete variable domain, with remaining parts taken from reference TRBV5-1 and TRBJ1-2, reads KAGVTQTPRYLIKTRGQQVTLSCSPISGHRSVSWYQQTPGQGLQFLFEYFSETQRNKGNFPGRFSGRQFSNSRSEMNVSTLELGDSALYLCASRLGGGEGVGYTFGSGTRLTVV.

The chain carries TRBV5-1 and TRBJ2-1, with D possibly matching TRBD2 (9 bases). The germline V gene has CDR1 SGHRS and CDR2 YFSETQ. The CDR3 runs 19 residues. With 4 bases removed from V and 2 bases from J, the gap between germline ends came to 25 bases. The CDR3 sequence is CASSRDRGPSGTTYNEQFF. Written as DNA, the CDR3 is TGCGCCAGCAGCCGAGACAGGGGTCCTAGCGGGACTACCTACAATGAGCAGTTCTTC.

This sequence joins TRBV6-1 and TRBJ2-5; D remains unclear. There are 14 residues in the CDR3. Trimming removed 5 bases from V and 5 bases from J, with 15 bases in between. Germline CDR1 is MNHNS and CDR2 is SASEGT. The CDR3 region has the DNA TGTGCCAGCAGTAACCTCTCCGACGAGGAGACCCAGTACTTC. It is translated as CASSNLSDEETQYF.

The CDR3: CASSLWPVGRNTEAFF. The DNA for the CDR3 is TGTGCCAGCAGTTTATGGCCGGTAGGGAGGAACACTGAAGCTTTCTTT. This chain links TRBV27 with TRBJ1-1; D is ambiguous. The CDR3 covers 16 residues. Germline V gene lookup returns CDR1 MNHEY and CDR2 SMNVEV (reference sequence). V was cut by 1 base and J by 1 base, with 13 bases left in between.

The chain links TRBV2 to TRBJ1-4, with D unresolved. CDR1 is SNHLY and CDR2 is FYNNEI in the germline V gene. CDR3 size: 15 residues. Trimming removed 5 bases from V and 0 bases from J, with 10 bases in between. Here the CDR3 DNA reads TGTGCCAGCAGTCCCGGGCCCGCAACTAATGAAAAACTGTTTTTT. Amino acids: CASSPGPATNEKLFF.

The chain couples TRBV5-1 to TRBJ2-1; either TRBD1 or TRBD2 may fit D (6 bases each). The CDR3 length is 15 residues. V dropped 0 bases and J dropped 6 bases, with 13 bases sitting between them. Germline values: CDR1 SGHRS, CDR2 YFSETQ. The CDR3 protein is CASSLDTGAANEQFF. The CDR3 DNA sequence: TGCGCCAGCAGCTTGGATACGGGGGCGGCCAATGAGCAGTTCTTC.

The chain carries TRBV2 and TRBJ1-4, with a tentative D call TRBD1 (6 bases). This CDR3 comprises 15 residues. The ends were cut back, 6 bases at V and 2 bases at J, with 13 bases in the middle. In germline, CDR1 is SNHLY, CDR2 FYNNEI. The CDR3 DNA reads TGTGCCAGCAGCGTCGAACAGGGTACTAATGAAAAACTGTTTTTT. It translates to CASSVEQGTNEKLFF.

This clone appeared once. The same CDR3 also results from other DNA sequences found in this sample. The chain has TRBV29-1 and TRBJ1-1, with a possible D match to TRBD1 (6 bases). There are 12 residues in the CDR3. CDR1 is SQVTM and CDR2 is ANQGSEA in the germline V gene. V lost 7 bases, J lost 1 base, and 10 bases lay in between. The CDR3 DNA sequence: TGCAGCGCTTCGACAGGGAACACTGAAGCTTTCTTT. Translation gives CSASTGNTEAFF.

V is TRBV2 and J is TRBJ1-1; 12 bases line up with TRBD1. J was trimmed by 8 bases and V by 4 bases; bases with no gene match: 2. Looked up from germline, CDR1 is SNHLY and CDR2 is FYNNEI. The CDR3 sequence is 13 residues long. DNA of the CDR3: TGTGCCAGCAGTGGGGGGACAGGGGGCGAAGCTTTCTTT. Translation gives CASSGGTGGEAFF. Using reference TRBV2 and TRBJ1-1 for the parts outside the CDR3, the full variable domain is EPEVTQTPSHQVTQMGQEVILRCVPISNHLYFYWYRQILGQKVEFLVSFYNNEISEKSEIFDDQFSVERPDGSNFTLKIRSTKLEDSAMYFCASSGGTGGEAFFGQGTRLTVV.

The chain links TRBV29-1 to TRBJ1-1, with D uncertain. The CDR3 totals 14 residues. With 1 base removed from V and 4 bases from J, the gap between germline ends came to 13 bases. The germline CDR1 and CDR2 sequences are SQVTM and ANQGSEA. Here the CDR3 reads CSVEGIYAPTEAFF. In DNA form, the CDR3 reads TGCAGCGTTGAAGGCATATATGCCCCCACTGAAGCTTTCTTT.

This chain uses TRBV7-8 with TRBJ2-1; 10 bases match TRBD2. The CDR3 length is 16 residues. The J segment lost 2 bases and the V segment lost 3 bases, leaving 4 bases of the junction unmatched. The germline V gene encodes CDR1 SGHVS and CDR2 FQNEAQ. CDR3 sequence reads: CASSFSGRGPYNEQFF. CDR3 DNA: TGTGCCAGCAGCTTCAGCGGGAGGGGCCCCTACAATGAGCAGTTCTTC.

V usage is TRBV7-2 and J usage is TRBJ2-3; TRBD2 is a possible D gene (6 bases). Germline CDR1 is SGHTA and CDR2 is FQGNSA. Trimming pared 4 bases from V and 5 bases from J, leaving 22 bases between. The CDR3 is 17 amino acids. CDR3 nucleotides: TGTGCCAGCAGCTCTCAGGTTGCGGGATTCATCGGAGATACGCAGTATTTT. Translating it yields CASSSQVAGFIGDTQYF.

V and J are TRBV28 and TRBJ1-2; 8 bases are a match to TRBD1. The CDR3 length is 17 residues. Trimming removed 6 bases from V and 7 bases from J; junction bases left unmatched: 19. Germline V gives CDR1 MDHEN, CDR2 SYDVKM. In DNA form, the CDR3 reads TGTGCCAGCAGCCGAGGCGGTGTGCAGGGGGCCTTGGGTGGCTACACCTTC. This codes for CASSRGGVQGALGGYTF.

CDR3 sequence reads: CASSRDTSGANVLTF. The CDR3 DNA follows: TGTGCCAGCTCACGGGACACATCTGGGGCCAACGTCCTGACTTTC. The rearrangement links TRBV18 to TRBJ2-6; a possible D gene is TRBD1 (6 bases). The CDR3 loop spans 15 amino acids. The V and J ends lost 4 bases and 1 base respectively, with 8 bases between them. Per germline, CDR1 KGHSH and CDR2 LQKENI.

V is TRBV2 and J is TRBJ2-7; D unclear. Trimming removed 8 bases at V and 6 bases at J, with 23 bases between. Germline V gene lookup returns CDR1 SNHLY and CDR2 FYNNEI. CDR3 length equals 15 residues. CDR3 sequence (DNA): TGTGCCAGCGTCCCCGGCCGTTCCGCCAGCTTCGAGCAGTACTTC. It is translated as CASVPGRSASFEQYF.

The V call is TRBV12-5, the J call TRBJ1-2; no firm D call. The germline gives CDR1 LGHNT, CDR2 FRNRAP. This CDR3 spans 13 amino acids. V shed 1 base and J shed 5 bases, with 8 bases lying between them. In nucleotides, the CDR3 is TGTGCTAGTGGTTTGGGCGAGGGATATGGCTACACCTTC. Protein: CASGLGEGYGYTF.

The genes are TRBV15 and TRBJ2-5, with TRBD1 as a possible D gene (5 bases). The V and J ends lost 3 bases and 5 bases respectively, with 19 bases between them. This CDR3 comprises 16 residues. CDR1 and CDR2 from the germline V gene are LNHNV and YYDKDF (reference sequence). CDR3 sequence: CATSSSRVSGWETQYF. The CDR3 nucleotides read TGTGCCACCAGCAGCTCCAGGGTGTCAGGGTGGGAGACCCAGTACTTC.

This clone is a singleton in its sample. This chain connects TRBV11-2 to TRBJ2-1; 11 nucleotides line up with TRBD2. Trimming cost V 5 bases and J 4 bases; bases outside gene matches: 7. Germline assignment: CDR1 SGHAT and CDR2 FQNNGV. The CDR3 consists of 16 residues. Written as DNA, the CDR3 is TGTGCCAGCAGCACAACTAGCGGGAGATCGTACAATGAGCAGTTCTTC. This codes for CASSTTSGRSYNEQFF.

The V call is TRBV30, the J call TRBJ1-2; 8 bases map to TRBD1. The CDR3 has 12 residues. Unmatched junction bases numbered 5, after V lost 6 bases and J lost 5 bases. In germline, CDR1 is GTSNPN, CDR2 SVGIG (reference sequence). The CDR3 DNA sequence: TGTGCCTGCCAGGGGGCGGGTTATGGCTACACCTTC. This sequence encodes CACQGAGYGYTF. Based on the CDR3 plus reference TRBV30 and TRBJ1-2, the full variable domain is SQTIHQWPATLVQPVGSPLSLECTVEGTSNPNLYWYRQAAGRGLQLLFYSVGIGQISSEVPQNLSASRPQDRQFILSSKKLLLSDSGFYLCACQGAGYGYTFGSGTRLTVV.

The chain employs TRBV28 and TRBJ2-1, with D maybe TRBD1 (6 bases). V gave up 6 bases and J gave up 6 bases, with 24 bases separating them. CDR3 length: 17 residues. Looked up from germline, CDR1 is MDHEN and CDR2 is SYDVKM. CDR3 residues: CASSPHALDRSGNEQFF. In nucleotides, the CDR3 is TGTGCCAGCAGCCCCCACGCCTTAGACAGGTCAGGCAATGAGCAGTTCTTC.